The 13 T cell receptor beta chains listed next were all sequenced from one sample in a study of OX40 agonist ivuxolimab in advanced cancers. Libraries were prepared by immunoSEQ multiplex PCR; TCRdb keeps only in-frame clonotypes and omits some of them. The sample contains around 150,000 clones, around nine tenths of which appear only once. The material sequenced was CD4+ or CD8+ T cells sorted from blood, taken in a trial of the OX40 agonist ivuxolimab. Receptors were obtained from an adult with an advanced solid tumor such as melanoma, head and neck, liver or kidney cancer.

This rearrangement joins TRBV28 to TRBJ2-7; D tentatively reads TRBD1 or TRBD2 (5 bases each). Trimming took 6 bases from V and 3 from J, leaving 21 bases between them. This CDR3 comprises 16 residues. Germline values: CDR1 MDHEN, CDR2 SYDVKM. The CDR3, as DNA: TGTGCCAGCAGCCTGACTCCGGGACGGTTCCTCTACGAGCAGTACTTC. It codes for CASSLTPGRFLYEQYF.

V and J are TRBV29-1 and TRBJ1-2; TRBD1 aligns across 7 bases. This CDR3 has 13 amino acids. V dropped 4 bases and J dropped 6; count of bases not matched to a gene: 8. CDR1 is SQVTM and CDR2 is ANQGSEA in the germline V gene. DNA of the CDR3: TGCAGCGTTGGGAGCAGGGGGAAAGATGGCTACACCTTC. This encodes CSVGSRGKDGYTF. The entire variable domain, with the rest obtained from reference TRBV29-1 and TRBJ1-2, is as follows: SAVISQKPSRDICQRGTSLTIQCQVDSQVTMMFWYRQQPGQSLTLIATANQGSEATYESGFVIDKFPISRPNLTFSTLTVSNMSPEDSSIYLCSVGSRGKDGYTFGSGTRLTVV.

The CDR3 loop is CASSPGVAGVDTQYF. DNA for the CDR3: TGTGCCAGCAGCCCCGGGGTAGCGGGAGTAGATACGCAGTATTTT. This rearrangement joins TRBV14 to TRBJ2-3, with TRBD2 identical over 9 bases. Per the germline V gene, CDR1 is SGHDN and CDR2 is FVKESK. V was clipped by 4 bases and J by 5 bases; unmatched bases: 7. This CDR3 spans 15 amino acids.

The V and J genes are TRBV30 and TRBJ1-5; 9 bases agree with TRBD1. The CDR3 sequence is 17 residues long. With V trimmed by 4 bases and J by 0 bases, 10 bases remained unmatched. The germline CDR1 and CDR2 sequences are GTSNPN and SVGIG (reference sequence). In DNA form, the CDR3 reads TGTGCCTGGATGCTAGTTGGGGACAGGGATAGCAATCAGCCCCAGCATTTT. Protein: CAWMLVGDRDSNQPQHF.

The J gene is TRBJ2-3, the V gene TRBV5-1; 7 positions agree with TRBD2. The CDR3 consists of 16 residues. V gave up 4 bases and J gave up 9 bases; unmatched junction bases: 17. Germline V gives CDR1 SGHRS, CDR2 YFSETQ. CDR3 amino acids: CASSTSLAGPRETQYF. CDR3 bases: TGCGCCAGCAGCACCTCTTTAGCGGGTCCTCGCGAGACGCAGTATTTT.

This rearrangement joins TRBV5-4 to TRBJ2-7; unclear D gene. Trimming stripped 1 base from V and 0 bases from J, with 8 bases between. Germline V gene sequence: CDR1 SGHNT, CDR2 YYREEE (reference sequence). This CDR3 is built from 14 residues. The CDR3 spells CASSLTPSSYEQYF. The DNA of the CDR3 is TGTGCCAGCAGCTTGACCCCGAGCTCCTACGAGCAGTACTTC.

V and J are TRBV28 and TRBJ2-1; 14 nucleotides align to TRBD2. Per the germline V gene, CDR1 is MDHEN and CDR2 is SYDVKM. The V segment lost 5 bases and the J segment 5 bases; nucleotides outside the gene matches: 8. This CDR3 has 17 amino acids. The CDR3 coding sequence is TGTGCCAGCAGTCCCTCCAGGACTAGCGGGGGGCACAATGAGCAGTTCTTC. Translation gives CASSPSRTSGGHNEQFF.

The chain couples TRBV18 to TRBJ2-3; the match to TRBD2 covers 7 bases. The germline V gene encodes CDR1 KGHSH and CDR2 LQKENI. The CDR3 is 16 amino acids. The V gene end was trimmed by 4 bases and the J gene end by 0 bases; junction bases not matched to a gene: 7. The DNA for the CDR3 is TGTGCCAGCTCACGAGCTAGCGGAACTAGCACAGATACGCAGTATTTT. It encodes CASSRASGTSTDTQYF.

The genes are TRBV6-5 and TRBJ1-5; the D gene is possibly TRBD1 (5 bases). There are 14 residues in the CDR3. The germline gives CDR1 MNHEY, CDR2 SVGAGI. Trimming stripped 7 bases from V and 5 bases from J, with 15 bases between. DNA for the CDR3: TGTGCCAGCACCCCTAGCGGGGGACATCAGCCCCAGCATTTT. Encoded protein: CASTPSGGHQPQHF.

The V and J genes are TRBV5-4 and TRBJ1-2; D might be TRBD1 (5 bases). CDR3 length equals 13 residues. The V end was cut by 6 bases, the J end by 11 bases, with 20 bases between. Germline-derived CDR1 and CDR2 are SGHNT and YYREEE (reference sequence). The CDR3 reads CASTSRDPGSYTF. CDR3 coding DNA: TGTGCCAGCACCTCCCGGGACCCTGGCTCTTACACCTTC.

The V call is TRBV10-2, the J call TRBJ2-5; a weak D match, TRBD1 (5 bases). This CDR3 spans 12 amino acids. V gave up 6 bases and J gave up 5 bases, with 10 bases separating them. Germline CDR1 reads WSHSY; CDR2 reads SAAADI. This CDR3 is CASRDIGETQYF. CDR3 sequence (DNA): TGCGCCAGCAGGGACATCGGGGAGACCCAGTACTTC.

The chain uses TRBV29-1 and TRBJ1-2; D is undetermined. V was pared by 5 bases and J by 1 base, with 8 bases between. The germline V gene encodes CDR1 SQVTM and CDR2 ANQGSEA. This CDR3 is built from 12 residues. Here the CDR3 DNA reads TGCAGCGTTAGCCAGTTTAACTATGGCTACACCTTC. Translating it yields CSVSQFNYGYTF.

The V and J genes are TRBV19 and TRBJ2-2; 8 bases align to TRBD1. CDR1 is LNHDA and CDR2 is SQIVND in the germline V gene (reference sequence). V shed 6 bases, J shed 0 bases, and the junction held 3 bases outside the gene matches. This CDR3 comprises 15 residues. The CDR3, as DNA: TGTGCCAGTAGCGTGGGACAGGCGAACACCGGGGAGCTGTTTTTT. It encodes CASSVGQANTGELFF.